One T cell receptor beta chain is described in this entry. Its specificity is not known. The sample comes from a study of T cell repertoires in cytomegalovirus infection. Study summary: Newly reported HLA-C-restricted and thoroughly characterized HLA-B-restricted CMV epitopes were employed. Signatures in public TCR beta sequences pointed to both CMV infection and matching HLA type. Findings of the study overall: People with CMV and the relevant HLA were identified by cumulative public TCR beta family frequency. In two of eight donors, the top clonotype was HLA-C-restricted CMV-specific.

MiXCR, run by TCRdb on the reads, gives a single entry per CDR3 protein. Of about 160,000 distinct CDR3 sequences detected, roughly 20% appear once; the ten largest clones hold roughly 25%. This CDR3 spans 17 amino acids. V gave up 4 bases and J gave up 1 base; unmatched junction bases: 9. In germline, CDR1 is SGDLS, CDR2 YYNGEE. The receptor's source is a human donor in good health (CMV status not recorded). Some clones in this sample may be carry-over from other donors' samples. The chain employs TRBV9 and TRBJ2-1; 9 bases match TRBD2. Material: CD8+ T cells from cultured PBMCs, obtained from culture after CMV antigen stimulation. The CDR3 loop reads CASSPRLAGTSYNEQFF. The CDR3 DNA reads TGTGCCAGCAGCCCCCGTCTAGCGGGGACATCCTACAATGAGCAGTTCTTC.